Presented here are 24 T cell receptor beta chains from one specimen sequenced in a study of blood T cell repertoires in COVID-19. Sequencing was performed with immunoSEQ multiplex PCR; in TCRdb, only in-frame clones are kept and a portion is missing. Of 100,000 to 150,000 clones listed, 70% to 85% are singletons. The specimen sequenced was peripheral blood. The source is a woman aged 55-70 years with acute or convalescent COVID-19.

CDR3 sequence: CASSPNPGGGNTIYF. CDR3 nucleotide sequence: TGTGCCAGCAGCCCTAATCCCGGGGGGGGAAACACCATATATTTT. J is TRBJ1-3 and V is TRBV4-2; the D gene is possibly TRBD1 (5 bases). Germline V gene lookup returns CDR1 LGHNA and CDR2 YNFKEQ. The CDR3 has 15 amino acids. V dropped 4 bases and J dropped 4 bases, with 14 bases sitting between them.

The DNA of the CDR3 is TGTGCCAGCAGCTTACAGGGGGTAGAGACTGAAGCTTTCTTT. Amino acid sequence: CASSLQGVETEAFF. The rearrangement links TRBV7-9 to TRBJ1-1; 7 bases fit TRBD1. The germline V gene has CDR1 SEHNR and CDR2 FQNEAQ (reference sequence). This CDR3 spans 14 amino acids. The junction had 5 bases not matched to a gene; V was cut back by 2 bases and J by 5 bases.

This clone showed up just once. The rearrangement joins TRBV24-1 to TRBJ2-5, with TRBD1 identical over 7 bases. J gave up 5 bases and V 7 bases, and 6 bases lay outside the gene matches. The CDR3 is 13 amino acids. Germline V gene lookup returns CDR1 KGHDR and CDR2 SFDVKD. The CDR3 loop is CATSRQGRETQYF. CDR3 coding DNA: TGTGCCACCAGCCGACAGGGCCGGGAGACCCAGTACTTC.

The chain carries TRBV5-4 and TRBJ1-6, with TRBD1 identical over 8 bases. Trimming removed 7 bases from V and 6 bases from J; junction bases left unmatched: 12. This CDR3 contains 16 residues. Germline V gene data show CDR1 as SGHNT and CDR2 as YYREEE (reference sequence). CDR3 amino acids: CASSSSDRAPNSPLHF. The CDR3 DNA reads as TGTGCCAGCTCCAGCTCGGACAGGGCTCCTAATTCACCCCTCCACTTT.

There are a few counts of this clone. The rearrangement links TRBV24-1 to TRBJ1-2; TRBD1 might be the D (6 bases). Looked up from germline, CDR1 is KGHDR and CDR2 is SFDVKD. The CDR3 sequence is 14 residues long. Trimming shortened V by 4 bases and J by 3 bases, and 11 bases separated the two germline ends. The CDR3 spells CATSEYYRDYGYTF. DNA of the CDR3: TGTGCCACCAGTGAGTATTACAGGGACTATGGCTACACCTTC.

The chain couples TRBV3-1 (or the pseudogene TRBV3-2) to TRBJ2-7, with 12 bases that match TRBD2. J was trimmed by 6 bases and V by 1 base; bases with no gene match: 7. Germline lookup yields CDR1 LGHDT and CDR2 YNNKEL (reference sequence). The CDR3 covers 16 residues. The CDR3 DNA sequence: TGTGCCAGCAGCCAAGCCCTAGCGGGGGGGGTCCCCGAGCAGTACTTC. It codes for CASSQALAGGVPEQYF.

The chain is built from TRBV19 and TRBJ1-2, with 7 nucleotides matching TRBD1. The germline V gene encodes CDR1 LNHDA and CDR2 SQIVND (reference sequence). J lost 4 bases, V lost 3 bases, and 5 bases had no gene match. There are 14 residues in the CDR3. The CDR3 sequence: CASSIEQGPYGYTF. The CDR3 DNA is TGTGCCAGTAGTATCGAACAGGGGCCCTATGGCTACACCTTC.

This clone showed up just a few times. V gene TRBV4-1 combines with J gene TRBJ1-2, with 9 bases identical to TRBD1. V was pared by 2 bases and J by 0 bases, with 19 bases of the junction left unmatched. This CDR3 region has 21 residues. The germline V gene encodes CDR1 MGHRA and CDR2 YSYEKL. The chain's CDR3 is CASSQLTSRPGQGRSNYGYTF. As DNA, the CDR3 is TGCGCCAGCAGCCAATTAACTTCTAGACCGGGACAGGGAAGGTCTAACTATGGCTACACCTTC.

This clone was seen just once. Here the CDR3 reads CASSWETGLGTQYF. DNA for the CDR3: TGTGCCAGCAGCTGGGAGACAGGGTTGGGGACCCAGTACTTC. The genes are TRBV7-9 and TRBJ2-5; 7 nucleotides match TRBD1. The CDR3 has 14 amino acids. J was trimmed by 7 bases and V by 4 bases; bases with no gene match: 9. The V gene's germline CDR1 is SEHNR and CDR2 FQNEAQ (reference sequence).

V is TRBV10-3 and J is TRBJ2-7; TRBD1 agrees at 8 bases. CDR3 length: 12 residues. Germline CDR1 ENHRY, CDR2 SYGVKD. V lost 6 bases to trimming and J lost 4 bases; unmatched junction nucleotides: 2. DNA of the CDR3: TGTGCCATCAGGGGGACAGGTTACGAGCAGTACTTC. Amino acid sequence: CAIRGTGYEQYF.

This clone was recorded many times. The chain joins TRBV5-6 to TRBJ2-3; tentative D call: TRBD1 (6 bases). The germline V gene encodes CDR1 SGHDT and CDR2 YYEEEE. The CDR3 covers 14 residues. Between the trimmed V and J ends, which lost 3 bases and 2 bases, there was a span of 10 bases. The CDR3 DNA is TGTGCCAGCAGCTCCGGACAGCTCACAGATACGCAGTATTTT. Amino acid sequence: CASSSGQLTDTQYF.

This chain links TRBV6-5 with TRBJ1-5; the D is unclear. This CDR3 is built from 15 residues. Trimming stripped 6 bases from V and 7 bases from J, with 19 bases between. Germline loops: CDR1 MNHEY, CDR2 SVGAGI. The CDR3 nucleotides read TGTGCCAGCAGCTCTGACTCAATTTTGAGACAGCCCCAGCATTTT. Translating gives CASSSDSILRQPQHF.

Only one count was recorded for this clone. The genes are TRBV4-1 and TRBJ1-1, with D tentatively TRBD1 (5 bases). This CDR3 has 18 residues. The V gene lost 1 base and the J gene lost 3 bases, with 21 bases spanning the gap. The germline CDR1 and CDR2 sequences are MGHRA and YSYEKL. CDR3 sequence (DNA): TGCGCCAGCAGCCAAGGACGGTCCAGGGCGGTACGGGACACTGAAGCTTTCTTT. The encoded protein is CASSQGRSRAVRDTEAFF.

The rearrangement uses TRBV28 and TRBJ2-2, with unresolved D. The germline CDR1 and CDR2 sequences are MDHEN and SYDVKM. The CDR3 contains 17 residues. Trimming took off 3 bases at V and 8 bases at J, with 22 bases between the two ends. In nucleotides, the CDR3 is TGTGCCAGCAGTTTGATCACAGCAAAACCTTTGGTGGGGGAGCTGTTTTTT. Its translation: CASSLITAKPLVGELFF.

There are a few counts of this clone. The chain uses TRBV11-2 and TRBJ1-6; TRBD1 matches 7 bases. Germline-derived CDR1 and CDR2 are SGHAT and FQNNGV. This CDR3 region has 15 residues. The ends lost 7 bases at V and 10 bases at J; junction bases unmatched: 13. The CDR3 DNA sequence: TGTGCCAGCACCAGAAAAGGGACAGCCACCTCACCCCTCCACTTT. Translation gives CASTRKGTATSPLHF.

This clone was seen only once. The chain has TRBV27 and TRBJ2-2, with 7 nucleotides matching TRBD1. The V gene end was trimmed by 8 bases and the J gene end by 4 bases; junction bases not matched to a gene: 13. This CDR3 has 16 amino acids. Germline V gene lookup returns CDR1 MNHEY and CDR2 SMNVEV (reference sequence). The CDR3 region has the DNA TGTGCCAGCTCGGACAGGCCCGTTGGGAGCACCGGGGAGCTGTTTTTT. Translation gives CASSDRPVGSTGELFF.

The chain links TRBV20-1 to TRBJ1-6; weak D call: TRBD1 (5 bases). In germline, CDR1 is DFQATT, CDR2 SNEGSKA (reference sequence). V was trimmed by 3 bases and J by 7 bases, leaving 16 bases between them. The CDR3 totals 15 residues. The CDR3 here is CSASPGGVENSPLHF. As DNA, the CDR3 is TGCAGTGCTAGTCCCGGGGGGGTTGAGAATTCACCCCTCCACTTT.

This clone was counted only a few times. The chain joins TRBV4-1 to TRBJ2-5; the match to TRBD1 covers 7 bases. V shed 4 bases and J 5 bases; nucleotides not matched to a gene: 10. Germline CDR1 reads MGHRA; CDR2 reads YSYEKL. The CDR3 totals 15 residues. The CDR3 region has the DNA TGCGCCAGCAGCCTTGGGACAGCCTCGACGGAGACCCAGTACTTC. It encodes CASSLGTASTETQYF.

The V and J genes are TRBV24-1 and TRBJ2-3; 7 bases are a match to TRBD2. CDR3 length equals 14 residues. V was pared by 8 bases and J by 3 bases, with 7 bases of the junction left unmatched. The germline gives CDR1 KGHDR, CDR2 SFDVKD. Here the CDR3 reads CATKGLAETDTQYF. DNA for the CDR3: TGTGCCACCAAAGGGCTAGCGGAAACAGATACGCAGTATTTT.

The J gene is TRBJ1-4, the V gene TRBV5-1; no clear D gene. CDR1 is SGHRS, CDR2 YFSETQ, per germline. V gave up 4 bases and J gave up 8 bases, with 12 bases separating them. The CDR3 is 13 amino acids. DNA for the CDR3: TGCGCCAGCAGCGCGGAGGGTTTCGAAAAACTGTTTTTT. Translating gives CASSAEGFEKLFF.

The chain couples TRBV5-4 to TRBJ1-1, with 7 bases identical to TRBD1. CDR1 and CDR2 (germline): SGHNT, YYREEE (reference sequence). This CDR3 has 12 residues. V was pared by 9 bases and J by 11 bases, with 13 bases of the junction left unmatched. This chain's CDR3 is CATRRGGFDAFF. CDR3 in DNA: TGTGCCACCCGCCGAGGGGGCTTCGATGCTTTCTTT. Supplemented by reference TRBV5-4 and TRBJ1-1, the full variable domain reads ETGVTQSPTHLIKTRGQQVTLRCSSQSGHNTVSWYQQALGQGPQFIFQYYREEENGRGNFPPRFSGLQFPNYSSELNVNALELDDSALYLCATRRGGFDAFFGQGTRLTVV.

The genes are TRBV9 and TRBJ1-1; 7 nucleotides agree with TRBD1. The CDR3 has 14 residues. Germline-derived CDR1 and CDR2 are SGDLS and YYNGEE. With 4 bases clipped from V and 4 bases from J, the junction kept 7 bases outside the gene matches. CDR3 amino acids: CASSQAGGFTEAFF. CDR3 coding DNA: TGTGCCAGCAGCCAAGCAGGGGGGTTCACTGAAGCTTTCTTT.

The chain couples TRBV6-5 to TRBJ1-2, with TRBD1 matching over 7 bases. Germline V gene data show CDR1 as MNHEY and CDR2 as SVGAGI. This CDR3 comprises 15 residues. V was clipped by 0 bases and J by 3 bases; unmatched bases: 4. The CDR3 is CASSYSGGQYYGYTF. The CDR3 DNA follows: TGTGCCAGCAGTTACTCCGGGGGACAGTACTATGGCTACACCTTC.

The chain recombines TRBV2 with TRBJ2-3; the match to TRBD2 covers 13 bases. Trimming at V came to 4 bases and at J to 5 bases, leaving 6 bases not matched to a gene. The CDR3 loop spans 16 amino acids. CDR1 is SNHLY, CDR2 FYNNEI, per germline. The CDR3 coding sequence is TGTGCCAGCAGTGGGGGACTAGCGGGGTGGAGAGATACGCAGTATTTT. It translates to CASSGGLAGWRDTQYF.